Included here is one T cell receptor (beta chain) sequence, with context. Through a sample-barcoded 5' primer and a J-beta primer mix, a second PCR was run for roughly 6 to 11 cycles. TCRdb re-analysed the 5' RACE reads in MiXCR, keeping a single row per CDR3 protein. The sample holds about 1.1 million distinct CDR3 sequences, more than 30% seen once. The data derive from a study of blood T cells in healthy people across ages. The CDR3 has 12 amino acids. Trimming removed 8 bases from V and 5 bases from J, with 11 bases in between. Germline V lookup: CDR1 MNHEY, CDR2 SMNVEV (reference sequence). Material for sequencing was blood. This chain uses TRBV27 with TRBJ2-3; no clear D. This receptor was identified in a man aged 18 to 30 in good health. CDR3 sequence: CASGRGVDTQYF. CDR3 in DNA: TGTGCCAGCGGACGTGGTGTAGATACGCAGTATTTT.